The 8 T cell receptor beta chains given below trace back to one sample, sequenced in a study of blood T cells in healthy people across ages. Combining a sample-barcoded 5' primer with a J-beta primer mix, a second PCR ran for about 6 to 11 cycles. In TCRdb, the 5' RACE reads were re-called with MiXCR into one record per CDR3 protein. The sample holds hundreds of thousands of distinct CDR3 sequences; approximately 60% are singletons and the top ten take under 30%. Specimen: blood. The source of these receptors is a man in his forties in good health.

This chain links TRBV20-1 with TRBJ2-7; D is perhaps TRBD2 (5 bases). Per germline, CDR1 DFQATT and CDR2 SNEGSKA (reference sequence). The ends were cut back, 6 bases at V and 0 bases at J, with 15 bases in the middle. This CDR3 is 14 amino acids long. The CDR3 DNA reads TGCAGTGCCCCGAATCCGGGAATCTCCTACGAGCAGTACTTC. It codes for CSAPNPGISYEQYF.

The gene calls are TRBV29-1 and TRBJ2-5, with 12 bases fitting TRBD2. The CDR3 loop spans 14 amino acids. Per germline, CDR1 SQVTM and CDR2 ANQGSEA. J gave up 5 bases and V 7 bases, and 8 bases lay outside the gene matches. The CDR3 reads CSGGLAGTSETQYF. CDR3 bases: TGCAGCGGTGGACTAGCGGGGACAAGCGAGACCCAGTACTTC.

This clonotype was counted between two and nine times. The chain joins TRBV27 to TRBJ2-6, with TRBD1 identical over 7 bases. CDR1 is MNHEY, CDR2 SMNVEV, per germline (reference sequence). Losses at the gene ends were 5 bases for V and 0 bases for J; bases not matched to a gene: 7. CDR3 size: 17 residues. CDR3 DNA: TGTGCCAGCAGTGCCCGGGACAGCGTCTCTGGGGCCAACGTCCTGACTTTC. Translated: CASSARDSVSGANVLTF.

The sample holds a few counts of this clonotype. The CDR3, as DNA: TGCAGCGCGGAAGCTCAGGGGCTTGAGCAGTTCTTC. Amino acids: CSAEAQGLEQFF. The chain recombines TRBV29-1 with TRBJ2-1; maybe TRBD1 (6 bases). V dropped 7 bases and J dropped 9 bases, with 16 bases sitting between them. CDR1 is SQVTM and CDR2 is ANQGSEA in the germline V gene. The CDR3 is 12 amino acids.

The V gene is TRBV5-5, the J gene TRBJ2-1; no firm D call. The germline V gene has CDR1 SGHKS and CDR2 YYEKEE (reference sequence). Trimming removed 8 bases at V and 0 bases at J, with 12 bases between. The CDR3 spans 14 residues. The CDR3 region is CASSLMGSYNEQFF. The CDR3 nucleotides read TGTGCCAGTTCACTCATGGGCTCCTACAATGAGCAGTTCTTC.

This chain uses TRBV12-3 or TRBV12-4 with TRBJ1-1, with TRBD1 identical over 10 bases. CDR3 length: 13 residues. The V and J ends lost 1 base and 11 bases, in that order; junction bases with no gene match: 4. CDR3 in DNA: TGTGCCAGCAGTTTAGGGACAGGGGGTTATGCTTTCTTT. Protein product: CASSLGTGGYAFF.

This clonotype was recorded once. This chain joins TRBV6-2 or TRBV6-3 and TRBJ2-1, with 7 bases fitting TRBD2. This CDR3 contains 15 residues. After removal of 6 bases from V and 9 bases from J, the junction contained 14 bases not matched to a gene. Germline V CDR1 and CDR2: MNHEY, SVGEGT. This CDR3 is CASSRSGTLPGEQFF. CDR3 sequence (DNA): TGTGCCAGCAGCCGCAGCGGGACCCTTCCGGGTGAGCAGTTCTTC.

The CDR3 here is CASSRSGLGGGADTQYF. The DNA of the CDR3 is TGTGCCAGCAGCCGGAGCGGTTTAGGGGGCGGCGCAGATACGCAGTATTTT. The V and J genes are TRBV7-9 and TRBJ2-3; TRBD1 aligns across 7 bases. Per the germline V gene, CDR1 is SEHNR and CDR2 is FQNEAQ (reference sequence). V lost 5 bases and J lost 4; bases outside the gene matches: 15. The CDR3 extends over 17 amino acids. The full variable domain, completed using reference TRBV7-9 and TRBJ2-3, is DTGVSQNPRHKITKRGQNVTFRCDPISEHNRLYWYRQTLGQGPEFLTYFQNEAQLEKSRLLSDRFSAERPKGSFSTLEIQRTEQGDSAMYLCASSRSGLGGGADTQYFGPGTRLTVL.